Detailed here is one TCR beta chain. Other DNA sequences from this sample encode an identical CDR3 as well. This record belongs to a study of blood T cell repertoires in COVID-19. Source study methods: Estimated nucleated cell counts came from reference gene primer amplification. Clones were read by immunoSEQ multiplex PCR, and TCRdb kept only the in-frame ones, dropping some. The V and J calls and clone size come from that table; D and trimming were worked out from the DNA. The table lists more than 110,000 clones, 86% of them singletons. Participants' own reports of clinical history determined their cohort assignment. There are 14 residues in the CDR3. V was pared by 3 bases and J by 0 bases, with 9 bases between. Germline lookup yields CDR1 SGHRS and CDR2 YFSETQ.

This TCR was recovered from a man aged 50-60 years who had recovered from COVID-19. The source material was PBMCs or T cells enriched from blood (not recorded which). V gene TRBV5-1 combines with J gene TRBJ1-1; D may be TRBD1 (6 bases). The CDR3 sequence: CASSSTGLNTEAFF. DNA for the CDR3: TGCGCCAGCAGCTCGACAGGCCTGAACACTGAAGCTTTCTTT.